The 24 T cell receptor beta chains below all came from one sample that was sequenced in a study of cytomegalovirus exposure and HLA in healthy donors. 60 Vbeta and 13 Jbeta primers were used in PCR. Clones were read by immunoSEQ multiplex PCR, and TCRdb kept only the in-frame ones, dropping some. The table records approximately 180,000 clones, around 74% of them present only once. What was sequenced was PBMCs. All receptors come from a male donor in good health and CMV-seronegative.

The rearrangement joins TRBV4-3 to TRBJ2-1; D perhaps matches TRBD1 (5 bases). Trimming stripped 1 base from V and 5 bases from J, with 12 bases between. The CDR3 has 15 residues. Germline loops: CDR1 LGHNA, CDR2 YSLEER. The CDR3 nucleotides read TGCGCCAGCAGCCAAGGGGGCGGCAGAAACAATGAGCAGTTCTTC. Amino acid sequence: CASSQGGGRNNEQFF.

This clone was counted a few times. The chain couples TRBV7-2 to TRBJ2-5; possible D gene TRBD2, 5 bases. Germline V gene data show CDR1 as SGHTA and CDR2 as FQGNSA. With 3 bases removed from V and 3 bases from J, the gap between germline ends came to 8 bases. This CDR3 has 13 amino acids. The CDR3 loop reads CASSLAREETQYF. The DNA of the CDR3 is TGTGCCAGCAGCTTGGCGCGGGAAGAGACCCAGTACTTC.

V and J are TRBV4-2 and TRBJ1-5; D gene unclear. With 1 base removed from V and 0 bases from J, the gap between germline ends came to 10 bases. CDR1 is LGHNA, CDR2 YNFKEQ, per germline. CDR3 size: 16 residues. CDR3 region: CASSQVAVYSNQPQHF. DNA of the CDR3: TGTGCCAGCAGCCAAGTAGCGGTTTATAGCAATCAGCCCCAGCATTTT.

The CDR3 nucleotides read TGTGCCAGCAGCCAGGGGGGCCCACGTTCCTACGAGCAGTACTTC. The encoded protein is CASSQGGPRSYEQYF. The V call is TRBV7-2, the J call TRBJ2-7, with a weak D call TRBD1 (7 bases). V was pared by 5 bases and J by 1 base, with 15 bases between. Looked up from germline, CDR1 is SGHTA and CDR2 is FQGNSA. This CDR3 comprises 15 residues.

This chain joins TRBV9 and TRBJ2-1; 7 nucleotides match TRBD1. With 4 bases clipped from V and 0 bases from J, the junction kept 10 bases outside the gene matches. This CDR3 is 17 amino acids long. Germline CDR1 reads SGDLS; CDR2 reads YYNGEE. This CDR3 reads CASSSTGAGSSYNEQFF. The CDR3 DNA is TGTGCCAGCAGCTCCACAGGGGCCGGATCCTCCTACAATGAGCAGTTCTTC.

This clone was recorded only once. This rearrangement joins TRBV6-5 to TRBJ1-3; D not resolved. The CDR3 has 12 residues. Per germline, CDR1 MNHEY and CDR2 SVGAGI. Trimming removed 6 bases at V and 3 bases at J, with 6 bases between. CDR3 in DNA: TGTGCCAGCAGGGGCGATGGAAACACCATATATTTT. Protein: CASRGDGNTIYF.

For the CDR3, the DNA is TGCGCCAGCAGTGAAGGACACAGGAATTCACCCCTCCACTTT. Encoded protein: CASSEGHRNSPLHF. The genes are TRBV10-1 and TRBJ1-6; D possibly corresponds to TRBD1 (5 bases). This CDR3 region has 14 residues. Germline V lookup: CDR1 WNHNN, CDR2 SYGVQD (reference sequence). Trimming took off 3 bases at V and 7 bases at J, with 10 bases between the two ends.

CDR3 sequence (DNA): TGTGCCAGCAGTGAACAGGCCCTGGGCACTGAAGCTTTCTTT. This encodes CASSEQALGTEAFF. The chain employs TRBV6-1 and TRBJ1-1; no definite D call. Deletions cut 2 bases from V and 4 bases from J, with 11 bases between. The germline CDR1 and CDR2 sequences are MNHNS and SASEGT. This CDR3 spans 14 amino acids.

For the CDR3, the DNA is TGTGCCAGCAGCTGGGGACTAGCATACAACGAGCAGTACTTC. This codes for CASSWGLAYNEQYF. This chain uses TRBV7-8 with TRBJ2-7, with 9 positions matching TRBD2. The CDR3 sequence is 14 residues long. Germline V gene lookup returns CDR1 SGHVS and CDR2 FQNEAQ. Germline trimming cut 4 bases from V and 5 bases from J; bases unmatched to any gene: 6.

The genes are TRBV29-1 and TRBJ2-7; a possible D gene is TRBD1 (5 bases). This CDR3 is built from 13 residues. Trimming stripped 6 bases from V and 0 bases from J, with 12 bases between. In germline, CDR1 is SQVTM, CDR2 ANQGSEA. CDR3 in amino acids: CSVMTVLSYEQYF. The CDR3 DNA sequence: TGCAGCGTGATGACAGTCCTCTCCTACGAGCAGTACTTC.

The chain links TRBV7-9 to TRBJ2-1; tentative D call: TRBD1 (6 bases). The CDR3 length is 14 residues. V gave up 1 base and J gave up 12 bases, with 16 bases separating them. The germline gives CDR1 SEHNR, CDR2 FQNEAQ (reference sequence). The CDR3 DNA is TGTGCCAGCAGCTTAGAGCGCTGGACAGATCCGCAGTTCTTC. It specifies CASSLERWTDPQFF.

The V call is TRBV7-3, the J call TRBJ2-1; TRBD2 agrees at 7 bases. The CDR3 extends over 14 amino acids. V was pared by 4 bases and J by 7 bases, with 7 bases of the junction left unmatched. Per germline, CDR1 SGHTA and CDR2 FQGTGA. The CDR3 sequence is CASSSSGTINEQFF. The CDR3 DNA reads TGTGCCAGCAGCTCATCCGGGACTATAAATGAGCAGTTCTTC.

The V and J genes are TRBV2 and TRBJ2-1; a weak D match, TRBD2 (5 bases). CDR1 and CDR2 from the germline V gene are SNHLY and FYNNEI. This CDR3 has 15 amino acids. V dropped 6 bases and J dropped 3 bases, with 15 bases sitting between them. CDR3 nucleotide sequence: TGTGCCAGCAGACTAACTAGAGAGAGCTACAATGAGCAGTTCTTC. This translates into CASRLTRESYNEQFF. Based on the CDR3 plus reference TRBV2 and TRBJ2-1, the full variable domain is EPEVTQTPSHQVTQMGQEVILRCVPISNHLYFYWYRQILGQKVEFLVSFYNNEISEKSEIFDDQFSVERPDGSNFTLKIRSTKLEDSAMYFCASRLTRESYNEQFFGPGTRLTVL.

The rearrangement uses TRBV12-5 and TRBJ2-1; 7 bases line up with TRBD1. CDR1 LGHNT and CDR2 FRNRAP come from the germline V gene. The V segment lost 10 bases and the J segment 2 bases; nucleotides outside the gene matches: 5. The CDR3 length is 13 residues. CDR3 nucleotides: TGTGCTACCTCCAGGGGGACCTACAATGAGCAGTTCTTC. Translated, it gives CATSRGTYNEQFF. Drawing the rest from reference TRBV12-5 and TRBJ2-1, the complete variable domain is DARVTQTPRHKVTEMGQEVTMRCQPILGHNTVFWYRQTMMQGLELLAYFRNRAPLDDSGMPKDRFSAEMPDATLATLKIQPSEPRDSAVYFCATSRGTYNEQFFGPGTRLTVL.

The CDR3 is CASSLGGQPQQYF. CDR3 in DNA: TGCGCCAGCAGCTTGGGGGGACAGCCCCAGCAGTACTTC. The chain couples TRBV5-1 to TRBJ2-7; the match to TRBD1 covers 7 bases. Germline V gene sequence: CDR1 SGHRS, CDR2 YFSETQ. Trimming at V came to 0 bases and at J to 8 bases, leaving 5 bases not matched to a gene. The CDR3 length is 13 residues.

The CDR3 DNA sequence: TGTGCCAGCAGTTTTGGGGCGACCCAGTACTTC. Its protein is CASSFGATQYF. The chain recombines TRBV27 with TRBJ2-5, with D possibly being TRBD1 (5 bases). Looked up from germline, CDR1 is MNHEY and CDR2 is SMNVEV (reference sequence). This CDR3 spans 11 amino acids. V shed 3 bases and J shed 7 bases, with 6 bases lying between them.

V is TRBV30 and J is TRBJ1-5; D unresolved. Germline V lookup: CDR1 GTSNPN, CDR2 SVGIG (reference sequence). The CDR3 loop spans 13 amino acids. V was cut by 2 bases and J by 6 bases, with 11 bases left in between. In DNA form, the CDR3 reads TGTGCCTGGAGTACCCAAACTGGTCAGCCCCAGCATTTT. It codes for CAWSTQTGQPQHF.

The CDR3 bases are TGTGCCTGGGTGACTCCCCTCGGCTATGGCTACACCTTC. Translation: CAWVTPLGYGYTF. The chain recombines TRBV30 with TRBJ1-2; D gene uncertain. Germline V gives CDR1 GTSNPN, CDR2 SVGIG (reference sequence). This CDR3 is 13 amino acids long. Trimming left V 5 bases short and J 4 bases short, with 14 bases between.

This clone was counted a few times. This sequence joins TRBV30 and TRBJ1-6; a possible D gene is TRBD1 (5 bases). There are 12 residues in the CDR3. V was cut by 7 bases and J by 14 bases, with 18 bases left in between. Germline CDR1 is GTSNPN and CDR2 is SVGIG (reference sequence). The CDR3 DNA sequence: TGTGCCTACACCCCATCACGGGGGGCCCTCCACTTT. Translated: CAYTPSRGALHF.

This clone has a single count. Compared with germline, one end of the junction differs, possibly owing to a read error. This chain connects TRBV7-9 to TRBJ2-7; the match to TRBD2 covers 7 bases. Germline V CDR1 and CDR2: SEHNR, FQNEAQ (reference sequence). There are 14 residues in the CDR3. DNA of the CDR3: TGTTCCAGCAGTCGCAGCGGGACGGCCTACGAGCAGTACTTC. Amino acids: CSSSRSGTAYEQYF.

For the CDR3, the DNA is TGTGCCATCAGTGACGGACAGTCCGGAAACACCATATATTTT. As protein: CAISDGQSGNTIYF. This chain connects TRBV10-3 to TRBJ1-3; maybe TRBD1 (6 bases). Per the germline V gene, CDR1 is ENHRY and CDR2 is SYGVKD. The CDR3 has 14 residues. V gave up 3 bases and J gave up 4 bases, with 10 bases separating them.

The chain has TRBV28 and TRBJ1-1; D gene ambiguous. Germline CDR1 reads MDHEN; CDR2 reads SYDVKM. The CDR3 length is 14 residues. V was trimmed by 2 bases and J by 1 base, leaving 8 bases between them. The CDR3 DNA is TGTGCCAGCAGTTTAATGATAGAGAACACTGAAGCTTTCTTT. Translated: CASSLMIENTEAFF.

The rearrangement links TRBV27 to TRBJ1-6; 7 nucleotides align to TRBD1. Germline CDR1 reads MNHEY; CDR2 reads SMNVEV (reference sequence). With 3 bases clipped from V and 13 bases from J, the junction kept 9 bases outside the gene matches. CDR3 length: 14 residues. CDR3 in DNA: TGTGCCAGCAGTTTCTCCGGGACAGAAGCCCCCCTCCACTTT. Residues: CASSFSGTEAPLHF.

This chain uses TRBV6-1 with TRBJ1-5, with D unresolved. Germline CDR1 reads MNHNS; CDR2 reads SASEGT. V shed 8 bases and J shed 5 bases, with 16 bases lying between them. This CDR3 comprises 14 residues. Here the CDR3 DNA reads TGTGCCAGCCTCGCGGGCATCAGGCATCAGCCCCAGCATTTT. Its protein is CASLAGIRHQPQHF.